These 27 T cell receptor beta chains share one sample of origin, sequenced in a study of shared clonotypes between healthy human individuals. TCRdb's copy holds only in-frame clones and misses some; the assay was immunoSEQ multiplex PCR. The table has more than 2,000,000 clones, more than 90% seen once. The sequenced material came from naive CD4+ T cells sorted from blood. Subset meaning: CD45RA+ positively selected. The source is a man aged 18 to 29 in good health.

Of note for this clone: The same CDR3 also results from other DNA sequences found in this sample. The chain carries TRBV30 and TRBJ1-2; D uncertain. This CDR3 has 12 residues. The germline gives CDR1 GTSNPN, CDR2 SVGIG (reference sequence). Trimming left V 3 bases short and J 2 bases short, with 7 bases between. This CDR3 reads CAWSPENYGYTF. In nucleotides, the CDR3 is TGTGCCTGGAGCCCAGAGAACTATGGCTACACCTTC.

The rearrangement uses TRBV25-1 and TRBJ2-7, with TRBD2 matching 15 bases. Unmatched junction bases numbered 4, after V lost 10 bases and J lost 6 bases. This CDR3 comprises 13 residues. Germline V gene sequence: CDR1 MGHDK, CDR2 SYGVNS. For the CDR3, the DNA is TGTGCCACCCGGACTAGCGGGGGGGGCGAGCAGTACTTC. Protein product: CATRTSGGGEQYF.

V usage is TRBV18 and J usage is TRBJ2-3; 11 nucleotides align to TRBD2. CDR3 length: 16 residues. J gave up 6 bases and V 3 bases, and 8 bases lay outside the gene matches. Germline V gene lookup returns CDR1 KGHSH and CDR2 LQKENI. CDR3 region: CASSPLSGGAGDTQYF. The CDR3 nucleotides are TGTGCCAGCTCACCCCTTAGCGGGGGGGCCGGGGATACGCAGTATTTT. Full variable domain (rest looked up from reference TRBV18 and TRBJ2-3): NAGVMQNPRHLVRRRGQEARLRCSPMKGHSHVYWYRQLPEEGLKFMVYLQKENIIDESGMPKERFSAEFPKEGPSILRIQQVVRGDSAAYFCASSPLSGGAGDTQYFGPGTRLTVL.

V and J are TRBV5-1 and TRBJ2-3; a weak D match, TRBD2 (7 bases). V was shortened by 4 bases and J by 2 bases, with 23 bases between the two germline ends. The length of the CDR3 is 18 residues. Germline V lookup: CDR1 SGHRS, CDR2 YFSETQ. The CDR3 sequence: CASSAGDLGGGVTDTQYF. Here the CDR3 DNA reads TGCGCCAGCAGCGCTGGGGACTTGGGAGGGGGAGTCACAGATACGCAGTATTTT.

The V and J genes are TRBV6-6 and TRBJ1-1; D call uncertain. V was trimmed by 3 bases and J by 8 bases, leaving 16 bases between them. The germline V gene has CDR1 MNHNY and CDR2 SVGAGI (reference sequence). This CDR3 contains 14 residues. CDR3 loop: CASSYFRHKTEAFF. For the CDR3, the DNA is TGTGCCAGCAGTTATTTTAGACATAAGACCGAAGCTTTCTTT.

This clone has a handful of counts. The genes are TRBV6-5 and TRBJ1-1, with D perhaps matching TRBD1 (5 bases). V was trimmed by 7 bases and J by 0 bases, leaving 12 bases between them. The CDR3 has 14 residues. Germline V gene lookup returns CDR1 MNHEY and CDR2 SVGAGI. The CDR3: CASTAGTMNTEAFF. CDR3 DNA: TGTGCCAGCACGGCAGGGACCATGAACACTGAAGCTTTCTTT.

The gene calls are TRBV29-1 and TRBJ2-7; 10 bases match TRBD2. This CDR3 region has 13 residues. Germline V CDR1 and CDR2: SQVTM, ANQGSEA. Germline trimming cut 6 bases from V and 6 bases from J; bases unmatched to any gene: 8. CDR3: CSVRAGGPAEQYF. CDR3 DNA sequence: TGCAGCGTCCGAGCGGGAGGGCCCGCCGAGCAGTACTTC.

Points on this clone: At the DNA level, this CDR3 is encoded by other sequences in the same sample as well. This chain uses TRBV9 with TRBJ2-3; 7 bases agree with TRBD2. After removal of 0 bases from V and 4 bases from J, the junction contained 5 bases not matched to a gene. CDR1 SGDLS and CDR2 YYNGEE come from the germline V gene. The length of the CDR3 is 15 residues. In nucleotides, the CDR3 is TGTGCCAGCAGCGTAGGGACGGGGGGATCAGATACGCAGTATTTT. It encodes CASSVGTGGSDTQYF. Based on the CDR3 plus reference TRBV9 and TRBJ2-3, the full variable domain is DSGVTQTPKHLITATGQRVTLRCSPRSGDLSVYWYQQSLDQGLQFLIQYYNGEERAKGNILERFSAQQFPDLHSELNLSSLELGDSALYFCASSVGTGGSDTQYFGPGTRLTVL.

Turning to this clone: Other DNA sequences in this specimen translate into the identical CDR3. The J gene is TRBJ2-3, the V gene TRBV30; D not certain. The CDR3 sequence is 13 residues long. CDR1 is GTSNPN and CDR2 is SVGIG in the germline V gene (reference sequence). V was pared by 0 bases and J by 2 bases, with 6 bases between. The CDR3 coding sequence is TGTGCCTGGAGTGTACTGGTCACAGATACGCAGTATTTT. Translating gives CAWSVLVTDTQYF.

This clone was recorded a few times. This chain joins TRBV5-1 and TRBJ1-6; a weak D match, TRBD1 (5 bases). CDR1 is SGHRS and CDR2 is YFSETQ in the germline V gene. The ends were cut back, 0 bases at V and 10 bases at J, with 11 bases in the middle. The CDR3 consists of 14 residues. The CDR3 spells CASSLAGSGSPLHF. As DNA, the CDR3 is TGCGCCAGCAGCTTGGCAGGGTCAGGGTCACCCCTCCACTTT.

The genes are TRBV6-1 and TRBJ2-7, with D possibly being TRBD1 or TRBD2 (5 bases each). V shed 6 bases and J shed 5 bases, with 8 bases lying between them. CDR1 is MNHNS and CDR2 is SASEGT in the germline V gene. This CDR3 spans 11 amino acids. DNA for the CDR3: TGTGCCAGCAGATTGGGGGACGAGCAGTACTTC. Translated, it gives CASRLGDEQYF.

CDR3 bases: TGTGCCAGCAGTGATGACCTACAGGGGGCGCGGGGCTACACCTTC. Translated: CASSDDLQGARGYTF. The genes are TRBV6-6 and TRBJ1-2; 9 bases line up with TRBD1. The CDR3 spans 15 residues. Germline lookup yields CDR1 MNHNY and CDR2 SVGAGI (reference sequence). V trimming: 5 bases; J trimming: 8 bases; junction bases outside the gene matches: 12.

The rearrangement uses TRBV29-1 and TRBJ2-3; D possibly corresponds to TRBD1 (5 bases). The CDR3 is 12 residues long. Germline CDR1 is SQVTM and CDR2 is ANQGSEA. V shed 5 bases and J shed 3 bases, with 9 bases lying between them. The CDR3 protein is CSVPGFTDTQYF. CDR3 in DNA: TGCAGCGTTCCAGGGTTTACAGATACGCAGTATTTT.

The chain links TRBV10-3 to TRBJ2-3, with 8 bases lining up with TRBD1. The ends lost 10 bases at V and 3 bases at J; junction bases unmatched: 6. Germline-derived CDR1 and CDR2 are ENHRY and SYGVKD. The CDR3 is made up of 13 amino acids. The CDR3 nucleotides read TGTGCCACCAACAGGGGGTCGACAGATACGCAGTATTTT. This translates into CATNRGSTDTQYF.

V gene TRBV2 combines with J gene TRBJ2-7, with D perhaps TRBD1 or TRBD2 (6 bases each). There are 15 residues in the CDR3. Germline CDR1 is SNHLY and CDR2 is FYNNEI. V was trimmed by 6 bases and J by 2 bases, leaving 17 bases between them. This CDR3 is CASRLGGQPTYEQYF. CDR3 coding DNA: TGTGCCAGCAGGCTGGGAGGACAGCCTACCTACGAGCAGTACTTC.

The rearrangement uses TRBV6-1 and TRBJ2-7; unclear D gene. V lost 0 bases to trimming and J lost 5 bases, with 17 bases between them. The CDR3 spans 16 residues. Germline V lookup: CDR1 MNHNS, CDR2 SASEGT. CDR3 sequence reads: CASSEALGYAANEQYF. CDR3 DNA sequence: TGTGCCAGCAGTGAAGCGCTCGGTTATGCTGCAAACGAGCAGTACTTC.

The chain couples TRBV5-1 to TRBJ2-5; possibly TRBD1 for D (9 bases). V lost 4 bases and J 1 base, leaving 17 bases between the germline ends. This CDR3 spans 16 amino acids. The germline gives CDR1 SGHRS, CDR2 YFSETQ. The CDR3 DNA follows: TGCGCCAGCAGCCCGGGAGGGACAGGGAGCCAAGAGACCCAGTACTTC. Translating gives CASSPGGTGSQETQYF.

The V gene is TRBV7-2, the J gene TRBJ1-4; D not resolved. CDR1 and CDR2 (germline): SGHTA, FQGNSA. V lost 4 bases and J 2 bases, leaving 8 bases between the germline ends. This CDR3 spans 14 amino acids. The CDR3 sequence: CASSSSGTNEKLFF. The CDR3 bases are TGTGCCAGCAGCTCCTCGGGCACTAATGAAAAACTGTTTTTT.

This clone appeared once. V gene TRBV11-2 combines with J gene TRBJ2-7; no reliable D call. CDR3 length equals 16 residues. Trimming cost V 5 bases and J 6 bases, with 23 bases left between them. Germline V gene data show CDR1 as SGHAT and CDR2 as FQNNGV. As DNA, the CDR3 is TGTGCCAGCAGCACTGGATTAGGGCCGCCGGGTGGCGAGCAGTACTTC. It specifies CASSTGLGPPGGEQYF.

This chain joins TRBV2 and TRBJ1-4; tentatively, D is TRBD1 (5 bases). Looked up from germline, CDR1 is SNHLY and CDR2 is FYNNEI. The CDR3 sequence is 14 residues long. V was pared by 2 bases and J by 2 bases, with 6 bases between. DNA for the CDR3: TGTGCCAGCAGTGAACAGGGTACTAATGAAAAACTGTTTTTT. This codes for CASSEQGTNEKLFF. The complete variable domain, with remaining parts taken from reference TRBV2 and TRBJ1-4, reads EPEVTQTPSHQVTQMGQEVILRCVPISNHLYFYWYRQILGQKVEFLVSFYNNEISEKSEIFDDQFSVERPDGSNFTLKIRSTKLEDSAMYFCASSEQGTNEKLFFGSGTQLSVL.

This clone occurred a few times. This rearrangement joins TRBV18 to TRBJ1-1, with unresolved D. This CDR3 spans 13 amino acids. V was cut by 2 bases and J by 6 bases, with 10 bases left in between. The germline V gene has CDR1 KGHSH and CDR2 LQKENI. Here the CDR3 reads CASSPIVEAEAFF. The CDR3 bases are TGTGCCAGCTCACCAATTGTGGAGGCTGAAGCTTTCTTT.

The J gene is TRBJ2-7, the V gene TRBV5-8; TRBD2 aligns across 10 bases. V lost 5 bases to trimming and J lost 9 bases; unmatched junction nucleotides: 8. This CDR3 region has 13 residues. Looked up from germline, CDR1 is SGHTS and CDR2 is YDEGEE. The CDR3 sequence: CASSGLAEFSQYF. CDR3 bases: TGTGCCAGCAGTGGACTAGCGGAGTTCTCGCAGTACTTC.

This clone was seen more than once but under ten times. This CDR3 reads CASSAPRTLPGNTEAFF. CDR3 nucleotide sequence: TGTGCCAGCAGCGCGCCGAGGACCTTACCGGGAAACACTGAAGCTTTCTTT. The chain couples TRBV9 to TRBJ1-1, with D unclear. The CDR3 loop spans 17 amino acids. Germline values: CDR1 SGDLS, CDR2 YYNGEE. Deletions cut 3 bases from V and 2 bases from J, with 20 bases between.

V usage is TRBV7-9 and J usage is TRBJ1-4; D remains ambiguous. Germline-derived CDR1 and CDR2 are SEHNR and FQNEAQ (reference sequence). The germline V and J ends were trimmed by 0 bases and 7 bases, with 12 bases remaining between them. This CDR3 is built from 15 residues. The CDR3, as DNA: TGTGCCAGCAGCTTAGCGGTCCCGGGAGGTGAAAAACTGTTTTTT. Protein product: CASSLAVPGGEKLFF.

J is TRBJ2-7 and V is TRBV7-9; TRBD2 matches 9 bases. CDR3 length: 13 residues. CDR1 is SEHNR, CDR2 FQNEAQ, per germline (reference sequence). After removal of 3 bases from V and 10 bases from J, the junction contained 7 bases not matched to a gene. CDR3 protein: CASSLDTSGPQYF. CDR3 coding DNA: TGTGCCAGCAGCTTGGATACTAGCGGGCCTCAGTACTTC. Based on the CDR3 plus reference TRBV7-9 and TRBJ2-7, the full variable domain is DTGVSQNPRHKITKRGQNVTFRCDPISEHNRLYWYRQTLGQGPEFLTYFQNEAQLEKSRLLSDRFSAERPKGSFSTLEIQRTEQGDSAMYLCASSLDTSGPQYFGPGTRLTVT.

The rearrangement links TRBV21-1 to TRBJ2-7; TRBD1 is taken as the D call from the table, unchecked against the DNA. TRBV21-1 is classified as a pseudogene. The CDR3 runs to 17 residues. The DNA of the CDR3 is TGTGCCAGCAGCAAGAGAACTCGGACAGGGGCAACCTACGAGCAGTACTTC. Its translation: CASSKRTRTGATYEQYF.

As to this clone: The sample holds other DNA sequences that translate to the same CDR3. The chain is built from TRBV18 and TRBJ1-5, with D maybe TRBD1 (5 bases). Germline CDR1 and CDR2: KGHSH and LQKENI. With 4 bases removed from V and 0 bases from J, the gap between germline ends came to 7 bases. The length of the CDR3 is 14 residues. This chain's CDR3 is CASSRDYSNQPQHF. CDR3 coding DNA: TGTGCCAGCTCACGGGACTATAGCAATCAGCCCCAGCATTTT.